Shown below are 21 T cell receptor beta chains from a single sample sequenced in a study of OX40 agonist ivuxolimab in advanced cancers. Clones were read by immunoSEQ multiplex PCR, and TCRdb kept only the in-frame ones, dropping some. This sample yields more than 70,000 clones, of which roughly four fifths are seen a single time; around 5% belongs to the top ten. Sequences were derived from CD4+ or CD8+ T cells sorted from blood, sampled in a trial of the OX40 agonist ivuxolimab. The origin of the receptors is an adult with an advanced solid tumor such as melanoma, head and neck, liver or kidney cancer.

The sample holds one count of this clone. Here the CDR3 reads CASSLEGLALQETQYF. CDR3 DNA: TGCGCCAGCAGCTTGGAAGGACTGGCACTCCAAGAGACCCAGTACTTC. V gene TRBV5-1 combines with J gene TRBJ2-5, with D possibly matching TRBD2 (5 bases). Germline CDR1 is SGHRS and CDR2 is YFSETQ. The CDR3 has 16 residues. Deletions cut 0 bases from V and 1 base from J, with 13 bases between. Using reference TRBV5-1 and TRBJ2-5 for the parts outside the CDR3, the full variable domain is KAGVTQTPRYLIKTRGQQVTLSCSPISGHRSVSWYQQTPGQGLQFLFEYFSETQRNKGNFPGRFSGRQFSNSRSEMNVSTLELGDSALYLCASSLEGLALQETQYFGPGTRLLVL.

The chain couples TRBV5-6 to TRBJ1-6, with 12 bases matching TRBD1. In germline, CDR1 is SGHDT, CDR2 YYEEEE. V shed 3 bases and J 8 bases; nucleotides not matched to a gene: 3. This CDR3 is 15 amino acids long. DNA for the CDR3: TGTGCCAGCAGCTGGGACAGGGGGCAAGATTCACCCCTCCACTTT. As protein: CASSWDRGQDSPLHF.

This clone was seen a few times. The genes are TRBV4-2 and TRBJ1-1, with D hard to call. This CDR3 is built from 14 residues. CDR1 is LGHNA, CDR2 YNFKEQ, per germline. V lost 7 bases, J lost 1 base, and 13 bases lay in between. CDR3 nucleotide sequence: TGTGCCAGCACCCTTAAGGACCGGAACACTGAAGCTTTCTTT. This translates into CASTLKDRNTEAFF.

CDR3 in amino acids: CATAGGRPEQYF. The CDR3 nucleotides are TGTGCCACCGCAGGGGGGAGGCCCGAGCAGTACTTC. The gene calls are TRBV10-3 and TRBJ2-7, with D perhaps matching TRBD1 (7 bases). This CDR3 region has 12 residues. Looked up from germline, CDR1 is ENHRY and CDR2 is SYGVKD. Trimming shortened V by 10 bases and J by 6 bases, and 16 bases separated the two germline ends.

CDR3 nucleotides: TGTGCCAGCAGCTCCCGACAGGGTGGCTACGAGCAGTACTTC. This codes for CASSSRQGGYEQYF. The V call is TRBV5-6, the J call TRBJ2-7; TRBD1 aligns across 7 bases. The germline V gene encodes CDR1 SGHDT and CDR2 YYEEEE. The CDR3 is 14 amino acids. With 3 bases clipped from V and 3 bases from J, the junction kept 6 bases outside the gene matches.

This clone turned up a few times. The CDR3 DNA reads as TGTGCCAGTTCCCCGGACAGGGGATTAAGCTACACCTTC. This gives the protein CASSPDRGLSYTF. The chain joins TRBV28 to TRBJ1-2; 9 bases map to TRBD1. Germline lookup yields CDR1 MDHEN and CDR2 SYDVKM. The CDR3 has 13 amino acids. V dropped 9 bases and J dropped 9; count of bases not matched to a gene: 11.

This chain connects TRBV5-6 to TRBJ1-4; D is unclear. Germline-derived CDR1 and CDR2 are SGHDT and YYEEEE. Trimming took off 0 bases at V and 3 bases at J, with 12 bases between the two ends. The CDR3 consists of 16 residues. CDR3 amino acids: CASSLVGSRSNEKLFF. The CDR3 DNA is TGTGCCAGCAGCTTGGTTGGGTCCCGCTCTAATGAAAAACTGTTTTTT.

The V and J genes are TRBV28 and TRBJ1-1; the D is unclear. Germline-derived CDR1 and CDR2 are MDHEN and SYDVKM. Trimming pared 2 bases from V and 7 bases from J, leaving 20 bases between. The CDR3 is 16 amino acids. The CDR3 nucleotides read TGTGCCAGCAGTTTAGTCCCCGAATTTTGGTCCGATGAAGCTTTCTTT. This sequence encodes CASSLVPEFWSDEAFF.

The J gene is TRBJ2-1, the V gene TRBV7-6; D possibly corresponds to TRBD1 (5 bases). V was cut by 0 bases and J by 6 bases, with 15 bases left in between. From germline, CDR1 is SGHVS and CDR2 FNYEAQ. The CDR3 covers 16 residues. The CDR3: CASSLAVVAGRNEQFF. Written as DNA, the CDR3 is TGTGCCAGCAGCTTAGCGGTCGTTGCAGGGCGCAATGAGCAGTTCTTC.

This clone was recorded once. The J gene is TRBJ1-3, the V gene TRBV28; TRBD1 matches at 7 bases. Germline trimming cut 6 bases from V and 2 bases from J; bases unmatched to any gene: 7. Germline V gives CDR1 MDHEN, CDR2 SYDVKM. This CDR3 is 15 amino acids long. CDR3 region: CASSPTGTAGNTIYF. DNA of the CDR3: TGTGCCAGCAGCCCGACAGGGACGGCTGGAAACACCATATATTTT.

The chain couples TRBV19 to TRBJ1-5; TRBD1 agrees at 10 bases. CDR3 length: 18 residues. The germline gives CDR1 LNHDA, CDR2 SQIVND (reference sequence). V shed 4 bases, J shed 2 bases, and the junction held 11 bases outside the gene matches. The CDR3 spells CASSTRQGAVLGNQPQHF. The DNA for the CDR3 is TGTGCCAGTAGTACAAGACAGGGGGCGGTTTTGGGCAATCAGCCCCAGCATTTT.

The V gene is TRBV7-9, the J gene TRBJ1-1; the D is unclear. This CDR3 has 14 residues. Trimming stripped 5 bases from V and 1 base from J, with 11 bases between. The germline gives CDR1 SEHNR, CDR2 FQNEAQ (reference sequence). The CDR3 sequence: CASSKLNWNTEAFF. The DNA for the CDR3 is TGTGCCAGCAGCAAACTAAACTGGAACACTGAAGCTTTCTTT.

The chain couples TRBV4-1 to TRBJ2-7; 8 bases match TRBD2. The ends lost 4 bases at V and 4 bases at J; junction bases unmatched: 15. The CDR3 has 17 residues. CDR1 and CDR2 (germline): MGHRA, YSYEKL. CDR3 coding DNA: TGCGCCAGCAGCCCCCTATCAATCACGGGAGGGCGTTACGAGCAGTACTTC. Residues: CASSPLSITGGRYEQYF.

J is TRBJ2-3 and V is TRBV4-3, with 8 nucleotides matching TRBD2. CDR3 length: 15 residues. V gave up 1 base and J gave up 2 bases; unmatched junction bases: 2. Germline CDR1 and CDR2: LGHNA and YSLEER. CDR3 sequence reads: CASSQAGGTTDTQYF. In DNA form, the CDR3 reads TGCGCCAGCAGCCAAGCGGGGGGGACCACAGATACGCAGTATTTT.

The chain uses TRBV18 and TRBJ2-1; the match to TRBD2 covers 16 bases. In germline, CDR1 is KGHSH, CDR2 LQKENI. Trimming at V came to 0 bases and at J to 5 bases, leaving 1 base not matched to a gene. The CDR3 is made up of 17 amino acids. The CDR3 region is CASSPPGLAGGNNEQFF. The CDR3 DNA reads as TGTGCCAGCTCACCACCGGGACTAGCGGGAGGGAACAATGAGCAGTTCTTC. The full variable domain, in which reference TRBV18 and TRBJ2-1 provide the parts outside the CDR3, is NAGVMQNPRHLVRRRGQEARLRCSPMKGHSHVYWYRQLPEEGLKFMVYLQKENIIDESGMPKERFSAEFPKEGPSILRIQQVVRGDSAAYFCASSPPGLAGGNNEQFFGPGTRLTVL.

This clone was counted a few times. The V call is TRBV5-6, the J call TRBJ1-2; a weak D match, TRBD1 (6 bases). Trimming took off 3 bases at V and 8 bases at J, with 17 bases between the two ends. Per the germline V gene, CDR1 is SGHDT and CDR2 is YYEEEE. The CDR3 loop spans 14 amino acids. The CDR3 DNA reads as TGTGCCAGCAGCTCCTGGTGGGGGGCGGAAGGCTACACCTTC. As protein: CASSSWWGAEGYTF. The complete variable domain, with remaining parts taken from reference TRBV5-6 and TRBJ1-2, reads DAGVTQSPTHLIKTRGQQVTLRCSPKSGHDTVSWYQQALGQGPQFIFQYYEEEERQRGNFPDRFSGHQFPNYSSELNVNALLLGDSALYLCASSSWWGAEGYTFGSGTRLTVV.

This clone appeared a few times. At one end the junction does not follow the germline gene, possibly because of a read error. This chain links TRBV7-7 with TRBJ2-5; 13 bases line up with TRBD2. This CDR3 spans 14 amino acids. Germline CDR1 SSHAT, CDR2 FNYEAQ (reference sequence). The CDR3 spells CASSRTSGSETQYF. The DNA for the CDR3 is TGTGCTAGCAGCCGGACTAGCGGGAGTGAGACCCAGTACTTC. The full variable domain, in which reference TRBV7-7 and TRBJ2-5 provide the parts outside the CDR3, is GAGVSQSPRYKVTKRGQDVTLRCDPISSHATLYWYQQALGQGPEFLTYFNYEAQPDKSGLPSDRFSAERPEGSISTLTIQRTEQRDSAMYRCASSRTSGSETQYFGPGTRLLVL.

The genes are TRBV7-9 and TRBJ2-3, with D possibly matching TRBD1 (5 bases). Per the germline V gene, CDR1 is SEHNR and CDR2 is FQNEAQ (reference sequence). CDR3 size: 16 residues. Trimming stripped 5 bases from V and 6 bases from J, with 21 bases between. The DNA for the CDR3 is TGTGCCAGCAGCCCCGGCCCAGGAAGGGGTGGGGATACGCAGTATTTT. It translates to CASSPGPGRGGDTQYF.

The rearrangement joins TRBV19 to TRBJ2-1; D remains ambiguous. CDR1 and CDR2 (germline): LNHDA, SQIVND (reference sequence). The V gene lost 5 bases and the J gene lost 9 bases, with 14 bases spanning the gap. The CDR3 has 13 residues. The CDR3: CASSDTGRSEQFF. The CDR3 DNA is TGTGCCAGTAGTGATACGGGTAGGAGTGAGCAGTTCTTC.

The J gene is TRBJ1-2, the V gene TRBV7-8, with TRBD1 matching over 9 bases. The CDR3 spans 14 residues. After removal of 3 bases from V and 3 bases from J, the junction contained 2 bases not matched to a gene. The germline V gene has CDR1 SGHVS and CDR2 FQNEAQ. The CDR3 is CASSLDRGDYGYTF. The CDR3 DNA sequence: TGTGCCAGCAGCTTGGACAGGGGAGACTATGGCTACACCTTC.

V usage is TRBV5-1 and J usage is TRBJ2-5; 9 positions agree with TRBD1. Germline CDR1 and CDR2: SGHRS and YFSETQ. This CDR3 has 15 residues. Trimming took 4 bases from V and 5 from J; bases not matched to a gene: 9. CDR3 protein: CASSITGTGTETQYF. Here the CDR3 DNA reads TGCGCCAGCAGCATTACCGGGACAGGGACGGAGACCCAGTACTTC.